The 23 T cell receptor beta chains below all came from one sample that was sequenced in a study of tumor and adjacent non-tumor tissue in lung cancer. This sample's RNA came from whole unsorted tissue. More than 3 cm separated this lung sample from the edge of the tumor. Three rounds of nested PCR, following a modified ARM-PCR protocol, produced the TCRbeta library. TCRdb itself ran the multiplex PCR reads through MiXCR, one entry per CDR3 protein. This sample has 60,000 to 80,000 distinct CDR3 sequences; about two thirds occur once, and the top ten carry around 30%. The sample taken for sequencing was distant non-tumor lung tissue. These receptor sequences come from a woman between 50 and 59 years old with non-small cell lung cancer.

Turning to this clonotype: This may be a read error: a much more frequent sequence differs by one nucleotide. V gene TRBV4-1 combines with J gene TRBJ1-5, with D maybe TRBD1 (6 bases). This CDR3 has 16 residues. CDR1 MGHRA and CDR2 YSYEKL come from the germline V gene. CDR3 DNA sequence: TGCGCCAGCGGCCAAGATGACAGGCCCGACAATCAGCCCCAGCATTTT. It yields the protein CASGQDDRPDNQPQHF.

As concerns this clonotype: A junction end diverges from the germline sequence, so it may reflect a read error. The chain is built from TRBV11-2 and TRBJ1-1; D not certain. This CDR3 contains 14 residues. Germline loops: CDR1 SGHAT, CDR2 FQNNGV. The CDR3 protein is CASVLEVGYTEVFF. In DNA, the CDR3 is TGTGCCAGCGTTCTGGAAGTGGGGTACACTGAAGTTTTCTTT.

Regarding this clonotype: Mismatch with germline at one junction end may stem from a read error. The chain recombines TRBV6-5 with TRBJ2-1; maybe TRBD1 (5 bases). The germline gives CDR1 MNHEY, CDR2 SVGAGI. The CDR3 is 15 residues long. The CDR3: CASRALGNSYSEQFF. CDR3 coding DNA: TGCGCCAGCAGGGCACTTGGAAACTCCTACAGTGAGCAGTTCTTC.

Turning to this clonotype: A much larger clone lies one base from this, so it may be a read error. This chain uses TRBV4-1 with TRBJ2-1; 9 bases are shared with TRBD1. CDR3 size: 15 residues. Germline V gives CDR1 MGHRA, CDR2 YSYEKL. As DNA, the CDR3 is TGCACCAGCAGACCCACCGGGACAGGGTACAATGAGCAGTTCTTC. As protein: CTSRPTGTGYNEQFF.

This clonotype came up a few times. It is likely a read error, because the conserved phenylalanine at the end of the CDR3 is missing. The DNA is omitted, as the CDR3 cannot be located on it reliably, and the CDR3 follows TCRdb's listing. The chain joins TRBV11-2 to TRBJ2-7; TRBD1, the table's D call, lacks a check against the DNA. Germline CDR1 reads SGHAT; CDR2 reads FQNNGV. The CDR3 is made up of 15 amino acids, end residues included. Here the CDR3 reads CASSLGTGVTYERYS.

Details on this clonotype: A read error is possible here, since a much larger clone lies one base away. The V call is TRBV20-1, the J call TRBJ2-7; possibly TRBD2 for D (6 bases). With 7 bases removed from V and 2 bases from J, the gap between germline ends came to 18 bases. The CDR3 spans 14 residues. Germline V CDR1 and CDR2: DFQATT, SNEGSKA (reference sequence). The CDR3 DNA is TGCAGTGTCCCGGGGGTCCTGGGAACCTACGAGCAGTACTTC. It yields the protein CSVPGVLGTYEQYF.

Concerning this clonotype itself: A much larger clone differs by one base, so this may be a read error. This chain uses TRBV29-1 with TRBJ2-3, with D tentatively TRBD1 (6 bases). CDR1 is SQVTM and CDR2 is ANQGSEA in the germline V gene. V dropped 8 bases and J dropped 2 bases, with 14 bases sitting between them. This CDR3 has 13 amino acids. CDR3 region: CSIAGQNTDTQYF. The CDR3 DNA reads TGCAGCATTGCTGGACAGAACACAGATACGCAGTATTTT.

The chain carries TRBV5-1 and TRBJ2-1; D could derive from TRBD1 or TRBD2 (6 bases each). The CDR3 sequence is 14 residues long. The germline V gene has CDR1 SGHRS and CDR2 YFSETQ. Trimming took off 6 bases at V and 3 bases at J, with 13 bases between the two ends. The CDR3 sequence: CASKQQGLYNEQFF. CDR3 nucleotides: TGCGCCAGCAAACAACAGGGACTCTACAATGAGCAGTTCTTC.

The CDR3 reads CASSPRQGGYTEAFF. The CDR3 coding sequence is TGTGCCAGCTCACCAAGGCAGGGCGGATACACTGAAGCTTTCTTT. The chain recombines TRBV18 with TRBJ1-1, with D possibly TRBD1 on 5 matching bases. The germline gives CDR1 KGHSH, CDR2 LQKENI. The CDR3 has 15 amino acids. V lost 2 bases, J lost 3 bases, and 13 bases lay in between.

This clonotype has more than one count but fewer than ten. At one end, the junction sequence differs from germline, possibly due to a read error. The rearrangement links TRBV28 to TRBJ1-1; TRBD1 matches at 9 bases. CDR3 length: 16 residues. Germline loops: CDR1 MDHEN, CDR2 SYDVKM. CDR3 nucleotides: TGTGCCAGCAGTGGGGACAGGGTCGGCTCGAATACTGAAGTTTTCTTT. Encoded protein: CASSGDRVGSNTEVFF. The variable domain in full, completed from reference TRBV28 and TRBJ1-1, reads DVKVTQSSRYLVKRTGEKVFLECVQDMDHENMFWYRQDPGLGLRLIYFSYDVKMKEKGDIPEGYSVSREKKERFSLILESASTNQTSMYLCASSGDRVGSNTEVFFGQGTRLTVV.

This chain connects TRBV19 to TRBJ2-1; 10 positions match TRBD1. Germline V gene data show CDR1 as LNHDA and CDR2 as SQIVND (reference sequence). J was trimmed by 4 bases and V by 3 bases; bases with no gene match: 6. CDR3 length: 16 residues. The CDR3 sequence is CASSMAGQGIYNEQFF. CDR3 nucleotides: TGTGCCAGTAGTATGGCGGGACAGGGGATATACAATGAGCAGTTCTTC.

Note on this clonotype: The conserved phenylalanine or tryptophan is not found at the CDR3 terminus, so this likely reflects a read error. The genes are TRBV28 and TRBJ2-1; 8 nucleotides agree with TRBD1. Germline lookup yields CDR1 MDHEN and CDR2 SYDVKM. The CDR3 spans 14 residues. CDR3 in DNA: TGCGCCAGCAGTTTAGGACAGGGTTTAGGTGAGCAGTTCTTA. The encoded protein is CASSLGQGLGEQFL.

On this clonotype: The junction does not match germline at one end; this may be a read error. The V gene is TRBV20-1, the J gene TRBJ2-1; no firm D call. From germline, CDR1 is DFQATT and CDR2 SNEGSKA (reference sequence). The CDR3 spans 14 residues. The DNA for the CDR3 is TGCAGTGTTAGAGGTTGGCCAAACCACAATGAGCAGTTTTTC. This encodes CSVRGWPNHNEQFF.

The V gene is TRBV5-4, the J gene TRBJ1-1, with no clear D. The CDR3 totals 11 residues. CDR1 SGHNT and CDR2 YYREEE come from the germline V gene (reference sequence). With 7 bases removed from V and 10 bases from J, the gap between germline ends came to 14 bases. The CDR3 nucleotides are TGTGCCAGCGGTCCCGGAGTCGTAGCTTTCTTT. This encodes CASGPGVVAFF.

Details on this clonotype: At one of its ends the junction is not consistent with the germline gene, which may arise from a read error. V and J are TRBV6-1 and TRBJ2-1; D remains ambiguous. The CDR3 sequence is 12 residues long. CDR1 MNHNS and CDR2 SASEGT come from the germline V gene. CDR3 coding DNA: TGTGCCAGCAGTCCCCAATACAATGAGCGGTTCTTC. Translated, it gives CASSPQYNERFF.

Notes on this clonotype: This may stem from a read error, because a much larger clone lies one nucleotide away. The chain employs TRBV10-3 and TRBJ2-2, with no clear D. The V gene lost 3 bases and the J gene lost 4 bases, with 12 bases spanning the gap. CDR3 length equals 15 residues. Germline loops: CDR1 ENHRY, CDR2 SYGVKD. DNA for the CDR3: TGTGCCATCAGTGATGGGATCCCCAGCACCGGGGAGCTGTTTTTT. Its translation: CAISDGIPSTGELFF.

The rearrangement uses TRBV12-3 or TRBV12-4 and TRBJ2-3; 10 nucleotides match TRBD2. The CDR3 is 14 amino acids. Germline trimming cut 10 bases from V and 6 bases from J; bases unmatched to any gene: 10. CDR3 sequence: CATTLGTSVDTQYF. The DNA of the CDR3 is TGTGCCACCACTCTGGGGACTAGCGTGGATACGCAGTATTTT.

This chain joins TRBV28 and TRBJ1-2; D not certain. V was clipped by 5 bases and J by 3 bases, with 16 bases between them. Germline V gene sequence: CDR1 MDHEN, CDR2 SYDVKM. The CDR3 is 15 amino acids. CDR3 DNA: TGTGCCAGCAGTGCCCCGGTCATCTCAGACTATGGCTACACCTTC. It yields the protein CASSAPVISDYGYTF.

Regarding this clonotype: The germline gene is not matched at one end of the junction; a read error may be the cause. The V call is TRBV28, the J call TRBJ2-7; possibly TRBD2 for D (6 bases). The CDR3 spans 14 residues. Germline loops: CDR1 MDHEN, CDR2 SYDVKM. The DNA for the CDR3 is TGTGCCAGCAGTCCCGAGCCGACTAGTCGCGAGCACTACTTC. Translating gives CASSPEPTSREHYF.

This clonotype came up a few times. CDR3 bases: TGTGCCAGCAGCTTTGGGGACTCCTACAATGAGCAGTTCTTC. It yields the protein CASSFGDSYNEQFF. The chain uses TRBV11-1 and TRBJ2-1; D not resolved. V was shortened by 3 bases and J by 0 bases, with 6 bases between the two germline ends. CDR3 length equals 14 residues. Germline-derived CDR1 and CDR2 are SGHAT and FQDESV (reference sequence).

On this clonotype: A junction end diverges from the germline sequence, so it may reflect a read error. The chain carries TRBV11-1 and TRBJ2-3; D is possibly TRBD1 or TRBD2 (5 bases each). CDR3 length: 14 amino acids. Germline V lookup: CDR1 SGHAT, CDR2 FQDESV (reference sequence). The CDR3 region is CPSSLATETDTHYF. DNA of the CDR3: TGTCCTAGCAGCTTAGCGACCGAGACAGATACGCACTATTTT.

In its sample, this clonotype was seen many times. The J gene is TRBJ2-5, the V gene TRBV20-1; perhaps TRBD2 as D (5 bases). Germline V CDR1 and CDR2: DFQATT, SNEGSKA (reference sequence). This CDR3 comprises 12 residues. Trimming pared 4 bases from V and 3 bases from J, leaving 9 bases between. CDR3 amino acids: CSAILAKETQYF. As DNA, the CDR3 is TGCAGTGCTATTCTAGCAAAAGAGACCCAGTACTTC.

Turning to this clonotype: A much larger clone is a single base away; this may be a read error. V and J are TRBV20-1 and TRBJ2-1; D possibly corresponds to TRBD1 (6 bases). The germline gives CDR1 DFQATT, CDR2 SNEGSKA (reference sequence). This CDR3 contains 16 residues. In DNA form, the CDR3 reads TGCAATGCTAACCGTCGGGACATCCTCTCCTACAATGAGCAGTTCTTC. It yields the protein CNANRRDILSYNEQFF.